The sequence of this T cell receptor beta chain was determined in a study of T-cell reconstitution after alpha-beta-depleted transplantation in children. The TCRbeta library was prepared with unique molecular identifiers. In TCRdb, the PCR reads were re-called with MiXCR into one record per CDR3 protein. This table has almost 500,000 distinct CDR3 sequences, around 12% appearing once. Germline trimming cut 3 bases from V and 0 bases from J; bases unmatched to any gene: 18. From germline, CDR1 is DFQATT and CDR2 SNEGSKA (reference sequence). This CDR3 spans 19 amino acids. The V call is TRBV20-1, the J call TRBJ2-5, with 8 nucleotides matching TRBD1. The TCR comes from a human donor who donated a stem cell graft to a child with combined immunodeficiency. Specimen: PBMCs from the stem cell graft donor, collected from the stem cell graft. CDR3 protein: CSASILTGAGSGYQETQYF. The CDR3 nucleotides read TGCAGTGCTAGTATTTTGACAGGGGCAGGAAGTGGGTACCAAGAGACCCAGTACTTC.